This T cell receptor (beta chain) derives from a study of shared clonotypes between healthy human individuals. Study results and limitations: Sharing of clonotypes among donors was expected to vary with sequencing depth. Naive CD4 clonotype sharing across a few donors was 5% to 6%.

Trimming took off 0 bases at V and 3 bases at J, with 6 bases between the two ends. Germline CDR1 is LNHNV and CDR2 is YYDKDF (reference sequence). This CDR3 region has 13 residues. Original analysis: As immunoSEQ supplied junction-only sequences (without quality scores), filtering differed. The method was immunoSEQ multiplex PCR; TCRdb's version includes in-frame clones alone and lacks a portion of them. Clonal size and the V and J genes are those of that table, whereas D and trimming came from the DNA. The data hold over a million clones, with roughly 80% observed a single time. Concerning this clone: What it binds is unknown.

Donors, without exception, were Caucasian adults residing in Nashville, Tennessee. The chain combines TRBV15 with TRBJ2-7; D gene ambiguous. This TCR came from a man aged 18 to 30 in good health. Material: memory CD4+ T cells sorted from blood. Subset defined: CD45RA-negative fraction. CDR3 DNA: TGTGCCACCAGCAGAGAGGTTAGCTACGAGCAGTACTTC. As protein: CATSREVSYEQYF. Combining the CDR3 with reference TRBV15 and TRBJ2-7 gives the whole variable domain DAMVIQNPRYQVTQFGKPVTLSCSQTLNHNVMYWYQQKSSQAPKLLFHYYDKDFNNEADTPDNFQSRRPNTSFCFLDIRSPGLGDTAMYLCATSREVSYEQYFGPGTRLTVT.